The 32 T cell receptor beta chains below all came from one sample that was sequenced in a study of blood T cell repertoires in COVID-19. This table comes from immunoSEQ multiplex PCR, and its TCRdb copy is limited to in-frame clones, with some not included. Seen here are 250,000 to 300,000 clones, 65% to 90% observed once, and the top ten hold around 2.9%. Specimen: peripheral blood. These TCRs come from a woman aged 60 to 75 with active or convalescent COVID-19.

The chain carries TRBV6-5 and TRBJ2-7; tentatively, D is TRBD1 (5 bases). The V gene's germline CDR1 is MNHEY and CDR2 SVGAGI. V shed 5 bases and J shed 8 bases, with 13 bases lying between them. This CDR3 has 12 amino acids. CDR3 in amino acids: CASSQGSDKQYF. Written as DNA, the CDR3 is TGTGCCAGCAGTCAGGGCTCAGACAAGCAGTACTTC.

The rearrangement uses TRBV3-1 (or the pseudogene TRBV3-2) and TRBJ1-6; D may be TRBD1 (6 bases). CDR1 is LGHDT and CDR2 is YNNKEL in the germline V gene (reference sequence). V was cut by 7 bases and J by 6 bases, with 13 bases left in between. The CDR3 has 14 residues. CDR3 sequence: CASMNRDSNSPLHF. CDR3 DNA sequence: TGTGCCAGCATGAACAGGGATTCTAATTCACCCCTCCACTTT.

V is TRBV30 and J is TRBJ2-3; 9 positions match TRBD2. The CDR3 sequence is 14 residues long. The V gene end was trimmed by 2 bases and the J gene end by 5 bases; junction bases not matched to a gene: 5. Germline CDR1 is GTSNPN and CDR2 is SVGIG (reference sequence). CDR3 sequence reads: CAWSWLAGEDTQYF. CDR3 DNA sequence: TGTGCCTGGAGTTGGTTAGCGGGGGAAGATACGCAGTATTTT.

In the case of this clone: The limits of the CDR3 on the DNA are not certain, so only TCRdb's listed CDR3 is given. The CDR3 sequence: CASRLSGQGNEKLFF. V usage is TRBV6-6 and J usage is TRBJ1-4; the table gives TRBD1 as D, unverified against the DNA. From its first to its last residue, the CDR3 has 15 amino acids. CDR1 and CDR2 from the germline V gene are MNHNY and SVGAGI (reference sequence).

Note on this clone: The junction departs from the called germline gene at one end, perhaps through a read error. V is TRBV7-2 and J is TRBJ2-1; 11 bases are shared with TRBD2. Germline CDR1 and CDR2: SGHTA and FQGNSA. CDR3 size: 15 residues. CDR3 region: CASSLAGGIYNEQFF. CDR3 sequence (DNA): TGTGCCAGCAGTTTAGCGGGGGGGATCTACAATGAGCAGTTCTTC. The variable domain in full, with the rest retrieved from reference TRBV7-2 and TRBJ2-1, is GAGVSQSPSNKVTEKGKDVELRCDPISGHTALYWYRQSLGQGLEFLIYFQGNSAPDKSGLPSDRFSAERTGGSVSTLTIQRTQQEDSAVYLCASSLAGGIYNEQFFGPGTRLTVL.

The chain uses TRBV6-6 and TRBJ2-5; 11 nucleotides line up with TRBD1. This CDR3 has 16 amino acids. V shed 6 bases, J shed 5 bases, and the junction held 11 bases outside the gene matches. The germline gives CDR1 MNHNY, CDR2 SVGAGI (reference sequence). CDR3: CASSKRDRGNGETQYF. The CDR3 nucleotides read TGTGCCAGCAGCAAGCGGGACAGGGGGAATGGGGAGACCCAGTACTTC.

The chain has TRBV2 and TRBJ1-5; 7 nucleotides line up with TRBD1. V lost 6 bases and J lost 5; bases outside the gene matches: 7. The CDR3 length is 14 residues. Germline loops: CDR1 SNHLY, CDR2 FYNNEI. CDR3 region: CASRGRDSYQPQHF. Here the CDR3 DNA reads TGTGCCAGCAGGGGGCGGGACAGTTATCAGCCCCAGCATTTT. The whole variable domain, remainder taken from reference TRBV2 and TRBJ1-5, is EPEVTQTPSHQVTQMGQEVILRCVPISNHLYFYWYRQILGQKVEFLVSFYNNEISEKSEIFDDQFSVERPDGSNFTLKIRSTKLEDSAMYFCASRGRDSYQPQHFGDGTRLSIL.

This rearrangement joins TRBV6-6 to TRBJ2-5; 7 nucleotides line up with TRBD2. V gave up 6 bases and J gave up 3 bases; unmatched junction bases: 13. The CDR3 is 16 amino acids. Germline lookup yields CDR1 MNHNY and CDR2 SVGAGI (reference sequence). CDR3 DNA: TGTGCCAGCAGGGGTAAAGGGAGCGGGGCCGAAGAGACCCAGTACTTC. Translation: CASRGKGSGAEETQYF.

The V and J genes are TRBV7-9 and TRBJ1-3; possible D gene TRBD1, 6 bases. Germline CDR1 is SEHNR and CDR2 is FQNEAQ (reference sequence). Deletions cut 4 bases from V and 5 bases from J, with 15 bases between. The CDR3 spans 15 residues. In nucleotides, the CDR3 is TGTGCCAGCAGCTCACGGACAGCTCCTCGAAACACCATATATTTT. This sequence encodes CASSSRTAPRNTIYF.

This chain joins TRBV3-1 (or the pseudogene TRBV3-2) and TRBJ1-3; no clear D. The germline V gene encodes CDR1 LGHDT and CDR2 YNNKEL (reference sequence). Trimming stripped 1 base from V and 2 bases from J, with 9 bases between. The CDR3 runs 15 residues. In nucleotides, the CDR3 is TGTGCCAGCAGCCAAGGTCACAGTGCTGGAAACACCATATATTTT. Translation gives CASSQGHSAGNTIYF.

In this sample, this clone turned up a few times. The chain recombines TRBV5-4 with TRBJ2-7; 8 bases agree with TRBD2. The trim removed 4 bases at V and 5 bases at J, leaving 5 bases unmatched. Germline V lookup: CDR1 SGHNT, CDR2 YYREEE (reference sequence). CDR3 length: 13 residues. CDR3 protein: CASSRTSMDEQYF. In DNA form, the CDR3 reads TGTGCCAGCAGCAGGACTAGCATGGACGAGCAGTACTTC.

This sequence joins TRBV5-1 and TRBJ1-4; 9 bases agree with TRBD1. Per the germline V gene, CDR1 is SGHRS and CDR2 is YFSETQ. The CDR3 totals 16 residues. Losses at the gene ends were 5 bases for V and 7 bases for J; bases not matched to a gene: 12. The CDR3 reads CASRRSYRGQSEKLFF. The CDR3, as DNA: TGCGCCAGCAGACGTAGCTACAGGGGGCAGAGTGAAAAACTGTTTTTT.

The chain couples TRBV6-1 to TRBJ2-1; D is uncertain. CDR1 is MNHNS and CDR2 is SASEGT in the germline V gene. V lost 2 bases to trimming and J lost 8 bases, with 10 bases between them. This CDR3 contains 13 residues. The CDR3 nucleotides are TGTGCCAGCAGTGAAACGGTCCTGGATGAGCAGTTCTTC. Protein sequence: CASSETVLDEQFF.

V usage is TRBV5-3 and J usage is TRBJ1-5, with TRBD1 matching 8 bases. Being an ORF, TRBV5-3 has a function that is uncertain. V gave up 4 bases and J gave up 1 base; unmatched junction bases: 4. CDR3 length: 15 residues. This CDR3 is CARSPDRASNQPQHF. The CDR3 DNA follows: TGTGCCAGAAGCCCGGACAGGGCGAGCAATCAGCCCCAGCATTTT.

This chain joins TRBV9 and TRBJ1-6, with TRBD1 matching 7 bases. The CDR3 is made up of 15 amino acids. The V segment lost 3 bases and the J segment 7 bases; nucleotides outside the gene matches: 7. CDR1 and CDR2 from the germline V gene are SGDLS and YYNGEE. CDR3 residues: CASSASGTENSPLHF. DNA of the CDR3: TGTGCCAGCAGCGCCTCCGGGACAGAAAATTCACCCCTCCACTTT.

This clone was recorded once. The chain couples TRBV6-5 to TRBJ1-4; D unclear. Germline CDR1 and CDR2: MNHEY and SVGAGI. This CDR3 comprises 15 residues. V lost 0 bases and J 8 bases, leaving 13 bases between the germline ends. This chain's CDR3 is CASSYSRNTGEKLFF. CDR3 DNA: TGTGCCAGCAGTTACTCGCGGAACACCGGGGAAAAACTGTTTTTT.

Notes on this clone: The same CDR3 can be traced to other DNA sequences in this sample. The rearrangement links TRBV5-4 to TRBJ2-3, with 9 bases matching TRBD1. The CDR3 consists of 14 residues. The V segment lost 4 bases and the J segment 3 bases; nucleotides outside the gene matches: 3. CDR1 is SGHNT, CDR2 YYREEE, per germline (reference sequence). CDR3 sequence (DNA): TGTGCCAGCAGCCCAGGACAGGGGACAGATACGCAGTATTTT. Its protein product is CASSPGQGTDTQYF. The full variable domain, completed using reference TRBV5-4 and TRBJ2-3, is ETGVTQSPTHLIKTRGQQVTLRCSSQSGHNTVSWYQQALGQGPQFIFQYYREEENGRGNFPPRFSGLQFPNYSSELNVNALELDDSALYLCASSPGQGTDTQYFGPGTRLTVL.

J is TRBJ1-1 and V is TRBV19; 9 bases map to TRBD1. The CDR3 runs to 15 residues. The germline CDR1 and CDR2 sequences are LNHDA and SQIVND (reference sequence). The ends lost 5 bases at V and 4 bases at J; junction bases unmatched: 8. CDR3 nucleotide sequence: TGTGCCAGTAGTCCAACCGACAGGGGGAGCACTGAAGCTTTCTTT. Translating gives CASSPTDRGSTEAFF.

In nucleotides, the CDR3 is TGTGCCAGCAGTTTAGGACAGGGGGTTGTTTGGGGCTACACCTTC. Protein: CASSLGQGVVWGYTF. The chain combines TRBV27 with TRBJ1-2; 10 nucleotides agree with TRBD1. Germline V gene sequence: CDR1 MNHEY, CDR2 SMNVEV (reference sequence). Losses at the gene ends were 2 bases for V and 8 bases for J; bases not matched to a gene: 8. The CDR3 runs to 15 residues.

The rearrangement joins TRBV18 to TRBJ1-1, with D possibly matching TRBD1 (6 bases). Germline CDR1 is KGHSH and CDR2 is LQKENI. CDR3 size: 15 residues. V was pared by 3 bases and J by 0 bases, with 11 bases between. The CDR3 loop reads CASSPSRGMNTEAFF. The CDR3 coding sequence is TGTGCCAGCTCACCTAGTAGGGGGATGAACACTGAAGCTTTCTTT.

This chain links TRBV30 with TRBJ1-6, with TRBD1 matching over 7 bases. The CDR3 spans 15 residues. The germline gives CDR1 GTSNPN, CDR2 SVGIG (reference sequence). V lost 0 bases, J lost 11 bases, and 10 bases stayed unmatched. The CDR3 loop is CAWSVRQGKMAPLHF. CDR3 DNA sequence: TGTGCCTGGAGTGTACGACAGGGAAAAATGGCACCCCTCCACTTT. Using reference TRBV30 and TRBJ1-6 for the parts outside the CDR3, the full variable domain is SQTIHQWPATLVQPVGSPLSLECTVEGTSNPNLYWYRQAAGRGLQLLFYSVGIGQISSEVPQNLSASRPQDRQFILSSKKLLLSDSGFYLCAWSVRQGKMAPLHFGNGTRLTVT.

The chain links TRBV6-4 to TRBJ2-3, with TRBD2 as a possible D gene (6 bases). V dropped 5 bases and J dropped 0 bases, with 9 bases sitting between them. The CDR3 length is 14 residues. Germline V gene data show CDR1 as MRHNA and CDR2 as SNTAGT. DNA of the CDR3: TGTGCCAGCAGTCCCCGGGGGAGCACAGATACGCAGTATTTT. It specifies CASSPRGSTDTQYF.

There are a few counts of this clone. The genes are TRBV11-3 and TRBJ2-7; 10 positions match TRBD1. Germline V gene lookup returns CDR1 SGHNT and CDR2 YENEEA. V shed 1 base, J shed 6 bases, and the junction held 3 bases outside the gene matches. The CDR3 covers 14 residues. The CDR3 DNA reads TGTGCCAGCAGCTTAGGGGGGACAGGGGTCGAGCAGTACTTC. Its translation is CASSLGGTGVEQYF.

This clone has only a few counts. V is TRBV2 and J is TRBJ1-2, with D perhaps TRBD1 (5 bases). The CDR3 has 12 residues. Trimming removed 3 bases from V and 10 bases from J, with 12 bases in between. CDR1 is SNHLY, CDR2 FYNNEI, per germline. The CDR3 sequence: CASSESGTSYTF. DNA of the CDR3: TGTGCCAGCAGTGAGTCTGGGACTTCCTACACCTTC. Filled out from reference TRBV2 and TRBJ1-2, the complete variable domain reads EPEVTQTPSHQVTQMGQEVILRCVPISNHLYFYWYRQILGQKVEFLVSFYNNEISEKSEIFDDQFSVERPDGSNFTLKIRSTKLEDSAMYFCASSESGTSYTFGSGTRLTVV.

The chain couples TRBV18 to TRBJ2-7; possibly TRBD1 for D (5 bases). Trimming stripped 0 bases from V and 5 bases from J, with 11 bases between. The CDR3 runs 14 residues. Germline values: CDR1 KGHSH, CDR2 LQKENI. The CDR3 region is CASSPPPQGHEQYF. The DNA for the CDR3 is TGTGCCAGCTCACCACCCCCTCAGGGCCACGAGCAGTACTTC.

V and J are TRBV27 and TRBJ2-5; 11 nucleotides agree with TRBD2. V trimming: 5 bases; J trimming: 2 bases; junction bases outside the gene matches: 7. The CDR3 length is 16 residues. Germline V gives CDR1 MNHEY, CDR2 SMNVEV (reference sequence). CDR3 region: CASSPWGLAEQETQYF. In DNA form, the CDR3 reads TGTGCCAGCAGTCCCTGGGGACTAGCGGAACAAGAGACCCAGTACTTC.

The chain couples TRBV6-5 to TRBJ2-1, with a possible D match to TRBD2 (6 bases). This CDR3 is built from 15 residues. Germline V gene sequence: CDR1 MNHEY, CDR2 SVGAGI. Trimming cost V 8 bases and J 6 bases, with 20 bases left between them. CDR3 nucleotides: TGTGCCAGCCGACCCACCCGACTAGTCGGCAATGAGCAGTTCTTC. Encoded protein: CASRPTRLVGNEQFF.

The chain combines TRBV29-1 with TRBJ2-7, with D perhaps TRBD1 (6 bases). Germline lookup yields CDR1 SQVTM and CDR2 ANQGSEA. V was shortened by 4 bases and J by 1 base, with 14 bases between the two germline ends. CDR3 length equals 14 residues. In DNA, the CDR3 is TGCAGCGTTGCCACAGGGTCTGGTTCCTACGAGCAGTACTTC. Translation gives CSVATGSGSYEQYF.

The chain has TRBV7-8 and TRBJ2-3, with 8 positions matching TRBD2. The V and J ends lost 5 bases and 6 bases, in that order; junction bases with no gene match: 16. The CDR3 totals 17 residues. Germline V gene lookup returns CDR1 SGHVS and CDR2 FQNEAQ. This CDR3 is CASSPRSALAGRDTQYF. The DNA for the CDR3 is TGTGCCAGCAGCCCGCGCTCTGCTCTAGCGGGCCGTGATACGCAGTATTTT.

About this clone: Sequence at one end of the junction differs from germline and may be a read error. This rearrangement joins TRBV4-1 to TRBJ1-2; D may be TRBD1 (5 bases). This CDR3 contains 13 residues. Germline assignment: CDR1 MGHRA and CDR2 YSYEKL. CDR3 protein: CASNQDTGHGYTF. CDR3 nucleotide sequence: TGCGCCAGCAACCAAGATACAGGCCATGGCTACACCTTC.

The chain links TRBV7-9 to TRBJ1-5, with TRBD1 as a possible D gene (5 bases). The germline V gene encodes CDR1 SEHNR and CDR2 FQNEAQ (reference sequence). The V gene lost 1 base and the J gene lost 6 bases, with 13 bases spanning the gap. The CDR3 sequence is 15 residues long. This chain's CDR3 is CASSLGGGWRQPQHF. The CDR3 DNA reads as TGTGCCAGCAGCTTAGGGGGGGGTTGGCGTCAGCCCCAGCATTTT.

The rearrangement uses TRBV11-2 and TRBJ1-2; possibly TRBD1 for D (5 bases). CDR1 and CDR2 (germline): SGHAT, FQNNGV. V lost 0 bases, J lost 4 bases, and 9 bases lay in between. The CDR3 loop spans 14 amino acids. CDR3 bases: TGTGCCAGCAGCTTAGACCTGGGGGGCTATGGCTACACCTTC. It specifies CASSLDLGGYGYTF.